This note documents a single T cell receptor beta chain sequence. There is no known antigen for this receptor. No quality values exist for individual bases; no much larger clone is one base distant. This entry belongs to a study of blood T cell repertoires in COVID-19 (dated by TCRdb to 2020 to 2021). Looking at the study overall: Samples from collaborators originated in the United States, Italy and Spain and spanned both the acute and convalescent phases of COVID-19. Deeply sampled blood TCRbeta repertoires from subjects exposed to, actively infected with, or recovered from COVID-19 were included in the dataset. Sample metadata almost always included a de-identified subject ID, COVID-19 status, age in years and sex. The repertoires were made available in a free public database intended to serve as a resource for research on the immune response to SARS-CoV-2. Where HLA class I and class II types were available, the types were taken from metadata supplied by the sample provider, not from assay-based typing. The prospective study material was composed of cDNA or gDNA derived from T cells, B-cell-depleted T cells, or PBMCs. The samples were drawn from two sources: the first 160 participants of the ongoing ImmuneRACE study, and approximately 1,300 subjects contributed by 6 global collaborators. What the authors observed across the whole study: Clinical and demographic metadata were provided uncurated, with the amount varying by source and participant.

TCRbeta CDR3 regions were amplified from genomic DNA using the immunoSEQ Assay, a bias-controlled multiplex PCR. The original methods were these. The number of nucleated cells in each sample was estimated from the amplification of reference gene primers within the assay. To quantify the absolute abundance of each unique TCRbeta CDR3 rearrangement, sequence reads were collapsed and filtered. For each sample, productive Simpson clonality was calculated as the square root of Simpson's diversity index over productive rearrangements. The table was pulled from immuneACCESS by TCRdb, which kept in-frame rearrangements only. Such tables lose some clones; where checked, under half of the loss comes from unresolved V genes, and the rest has no known cause. Clonal size and the V and J genes are those of that table, whereas D and trimming came from the DNA. This sample has about 46,000 clones in its table, and approximately 83% of those were observed once. The ten largest clonotypes hold roughly 34% of the sample.

V and J lose 6 bases and 8 bases, and a span of 20 bases separates them. CDR1 and CDR2, per the germline V gene, are MNHEY and SVGAGI. CDR3 length: 15 amino acids, cysteine to phenylalanine. The kept DNA is CDR3 alone, 45 bases in frame from the first base. In Seattle, one collaborating source enrolled patients while the infection was active and tracked those patients longitudinally over the course of disease. Whole blood was collected in K2EDTA tubes by collaborating institutions according to the institutions' own protocols. For TCRbeta analysis, collaborators shipped samples as frozen whole blood, isolated PBMCs, or DNA extracted from either of those sample types.

Sequencing used peripheral blood. This clonotype originated in a woman older than 75 with COVID-19, enrolled during active disease. The sequence is built from TRBV6-5 and TRBJ1-5; the D gene is not confidently resolved. The DNA is as follows: TGTGCCAGCAGCTCAACCGAGGGTTGGAGAAAGCCCCAGCATTTT. Translated, this gives CASSSTEGWRKPQHF.